These T cell receptor beta chains were read from a single sample in a study of OX40 agonist ivuxolimab in advanced cancers. Clones were sequenced by immunoSEQ multiplex PCR, and TCRdb holds only the in-frame ones, with some missing. The sample records roughly 60,000 clones, almost 95% being singletons. The sample consisted of CD4+ or CD8+ T cells sorted from blood, taken in a trial of the OX40 agonist ivuxolimab. All receptors come from an adult with an advanced solid tumor such as melanoma, head and neck, liver or kidney cancer. The conserved cysteine and the conserved F or W are not part of the CDR3 here. Fields, in order: D gene, J gene, V gene, CDR3 protein. A D gene is named only where the DNA matches it firmly.

TRBD1	TRBJ1-5	TRBV13	ASSLGQGNSNQPQH
NA	TRBJ2-2	TRBV6-6	ASSPYGELF
NA	TRBJ1-5	TRBV27	ASRASRNQPQH
NA	TRBJ1-5	TRBV7-9	ASSLRSQPQH
TRBD2	TRBJ2-1	TRBV9	ASSDTGTSGRLLHNEQF
NA	TRBJ2-7	TRBV19	ASSITGLSSYEQY
TRBD2	TRBJ2-4	TRBV4-1	ASSPGGLAGGGYKNIQY
NA	TRBJ2-7	TRBV29-1	SVEVGVASYEQY
NA	TRBJ2-7	TRBV7-7	ASSFPGVRH
NA	TRBJ1-3	TRBV28	ASRGGVTGNTIY
NA	TRBJ1-1	TRBV19	ASSPGTLGTEAF
NA	TRBJ1-3	TRBV7-9	ASSSALGSGNTIY
NA	TRBJ2-4	TRBV4-3	ASSAGVFAIQY
TRBD2	TRBJ2-3	TRBV11-2	ASSKTSGRAGVTDTQY
NA	TRBJ1-1	TRBV6-5	ASSYSGPRSTEAF
NA	TRBJ1-5	TRBV23-1	ASRGTGLNQPQH
TRBD2	TRBJ2-3	TRBV27	ASSLLPSGSRTDTQY
NA	TRBJ2-5	TRBV7-3	ASSSGTETQY
TRBD2	TRBJ2-1	TRBV7-6	ASSLALSGRVYNEQF
NA	TRBJ1-2	TRBV20-1	SAPQGLDT
NA	TRBJ2-2	TRBV4-3	ASSPLSATGELF
TRBD1	TRBJ1-1	TRBV2	ASRVRGPTEAF
NA	TRBJ1-1	TRBV18	ASSVGAEAF
NA	TRBJ2-7	TRBV7-5	ARSLISTGSHEQY
NA	TRBJ1-5	TRBV5-6	ASSLGFQPQH
NA	TRBJ2-5	TRBV7-9	ASSTLRGETQY
TRBD1	TRBJ2-1	TRBV7-9	ASSPGGQSNNEQF
NA	TRBJ1-4	TRBV27	ASSLRYRAPEKLF
TRBD2	TRBJ2-2	TRBV6-5	ASSPASGSSGELF
TRBD2	TRBJ2-3	TRBV29-1	SSTGGLAGADTQY
NA	TRBJ2-7	TRBV11-2	ASSLITAQGGEQY
TRBD1	TRBJ2-7	TRBV6-5	ASREQGAAYEQY
NA	TRBJ2-1	TRBV4-2	ASSQDLLSLPYNEQF
TRBD2	TRBJ2-7	TRBV6-6	ASSPLLAGGDYEQY
NA	TRBJ1-5	TRBV7-2	ASSLLGGHQPQH
NA	TRBJ2-7	TRBV10-3	ATSIAAGYEQY
NA	TRBJ1-5	TRBV2	ASSEYAGGLFNQPQH
TRBD2	TRBJ2-3	TRBV14	ASSQVLAGGPPDTQY
NA	TRBJ2-3	TRBV7-3	ASSLPPTDTQY
NA	TRBJ2-7	TRBV7-9	ANRPYEQY
NA	TRBJ2-1	TRBV7-9	ASRRGGNEQF
NA	TRBJ1-1	TRBV6-1	ASSEEGADTEAF
NA	TRBJ1-5	TRBV11-2	ASSQEAGNNQPQH
NA	TRBJ1-3	TRBV5-4	ASSFQGGNTIY